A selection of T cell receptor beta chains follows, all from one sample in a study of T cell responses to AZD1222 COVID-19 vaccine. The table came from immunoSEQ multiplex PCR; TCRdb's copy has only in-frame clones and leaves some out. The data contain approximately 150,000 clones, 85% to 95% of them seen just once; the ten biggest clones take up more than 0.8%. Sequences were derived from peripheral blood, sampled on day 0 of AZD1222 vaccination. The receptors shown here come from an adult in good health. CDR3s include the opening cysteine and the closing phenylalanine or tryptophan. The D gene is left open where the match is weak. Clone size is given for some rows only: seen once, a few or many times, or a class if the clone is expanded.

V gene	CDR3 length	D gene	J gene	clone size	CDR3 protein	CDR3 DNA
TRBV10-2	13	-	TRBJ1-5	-	CASSESVYQPQHF	TGCGCCAGCAGTGAGTCCGTGTATCAGCCCCAGCATTTT
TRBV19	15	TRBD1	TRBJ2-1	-	CASSSRGYSYNEQFF	TGTGCCAGTAGTAGCAGGGGGTACTCCTACAATGAGCAGTTCTTC
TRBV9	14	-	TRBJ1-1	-	CASSVGRGFTEAFF	TGTGCCAGCAGCGTAGGCCGGGGGTTCACTGAAGCTTTCTTT
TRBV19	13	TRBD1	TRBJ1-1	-	CASSRTGTSEAFF	TGTGCCAGTAGTCGGACAGGGACCTCTGAAGCTTTCTTT
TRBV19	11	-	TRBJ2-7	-	CASGQGYEQYF	TGTGCCAGTGGCCAGGGGTACGAGCAGTACTTC
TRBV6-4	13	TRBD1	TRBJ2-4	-	CASSQGATDIQYF	TGTGCCAGCAGCCAGGGGGCGACGGACATTCAGTACTTC
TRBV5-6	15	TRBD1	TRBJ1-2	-	CASSSWTGAFYGYTF	TGTGCCAGCAGCTCATGGACAGGGGCCTTCTATGGCTACACCTTC
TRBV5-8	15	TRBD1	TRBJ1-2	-	CASSLLTGLGYGYTF	TGTGCCAGCAGCTTGTTGACAGGGTTAGGCTATGGCTACACCTTC
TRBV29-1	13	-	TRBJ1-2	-	CSVEDLWGAGYTF	TGCAGCGTTGAAGATCTTTGGGGTGCTGGCTACACCTTC
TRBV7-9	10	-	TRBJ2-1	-	CASNANEQFF	TGTGCCAGCAACGCAAATGAGCAGTTCTTC
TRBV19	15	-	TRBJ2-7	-	CASSIYPDRSYEQYF	TGTGCCAGTAGTATCTACCCGGACAGATCCTACGAGCAGTACTTC
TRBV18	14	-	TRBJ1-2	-	CASSPLAQNYGYTF	TGTGCCAGCTCACCACTAGCACAGAACTATGGCTACACCTTC
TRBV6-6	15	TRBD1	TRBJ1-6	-	CATIRTGGGNSPLHF	TGTGCCACGATTCGGACAGGGGGCGGGAATTCACCCCTCCACTTT
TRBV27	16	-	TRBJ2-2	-	CASSSGYYPGAGELFF	TGTGCCAGCAGTTCCGGTTATTACCCCGGGGCCGGGGAGCTGTTTTTT
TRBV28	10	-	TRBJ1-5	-	CASSWEPQHF	TGTGCCAGCAGTTGGGAGCCCCAGCATTTT
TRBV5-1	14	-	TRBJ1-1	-	CASSVQQGPTEAFF	TGCGCCAGCAGCGTCCAACAGGGACCCACTGAAGCTTTCTTT
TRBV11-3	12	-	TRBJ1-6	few	CASSRAGWSLHF	TGTGCCAGCAGCCGGGCCGGGTGGTCCCTCCACTTT
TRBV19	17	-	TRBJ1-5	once	CASSIGRGMTAHQPQHF	TGTGCCAGTAGTATAGGGAGGGGAATGACCGCACATCAGCCCCAGCATTTT
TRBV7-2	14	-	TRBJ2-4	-	CASSSQPRDSIQYF	TGTGCCAGCAGCTCGCAACCCAGGGATAGCATTCAGTACTTC
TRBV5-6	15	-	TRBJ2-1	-	CASSSRWELYNEQFF	TGTGCCAGCAGCTCCCGTTGGGAACTCTACAATGAGCAGTTCTTC
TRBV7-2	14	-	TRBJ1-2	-	CASSLLPRASGYTF	TGTGCCAGCAGCTTACTTCCTAGGGCCTCTGGCTACACCTTC
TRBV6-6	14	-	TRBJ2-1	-	CASSYDSSYNEQFF	TGTGCCAGCAGTTACGACAGCTCCTACAATGAGCAGTTCTTC
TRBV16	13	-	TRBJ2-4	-	CASSHVAKNIQYF	TGTGCCAGCAGCCACGTGGCCAAAAACATTCAGTACTTC
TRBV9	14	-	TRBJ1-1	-	CASSPGALNTEAFF	TGTGCCAGCAGCCCCGGGGCTCTGAACACTGAAGCTTTCTTT
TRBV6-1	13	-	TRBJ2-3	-	CASSDRRTDTQYF	TGTGCCAGCAGTGACCGTCGCACAGATACGCAGTATTTT
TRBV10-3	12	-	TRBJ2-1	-	CAISETGPEQFF	TGTGCCATCAGTGAGACAGGACCTGAGCAGTTCTTC
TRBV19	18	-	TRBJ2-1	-	CASSIDAPRDTPYNEQFF	TGTGCCAGTAGTATAGATGCCCCCCGGGACACACCCTACAATGAGCAGTTCTTC
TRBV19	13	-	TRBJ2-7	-	CASSPGLSYEQYF	TGTGCCAGTAGTCCGGGACTGTCCTACGAGCAGTACTTC
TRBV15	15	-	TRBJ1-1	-	CATSRAGTSNTEAFF	TGTGCCACCAGCAGAGCCGGGACAAGTAACACTGAAGCTTTCTTT
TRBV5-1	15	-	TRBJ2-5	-	CASSAVGAGEETQYF	TGCGCCAGCAGCGCCGTGGGAGCGGGTGAAGAGACCCAGTACTTC
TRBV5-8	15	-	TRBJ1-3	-	CASSFFPISGNTIYF	TGTGCCAGCAGCTTCTTTCCCATCTCTGGAAACACCATATATTTT
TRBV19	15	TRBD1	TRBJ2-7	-	CASSSRQGLVHEQYF	TGTGCCAGTAGTTCGAGACAGGGCTTAGTCCACGAGCAGTACTTC
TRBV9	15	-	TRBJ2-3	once	CASSLMTAGTDTQYF	TGTGCCAGCAGCCTAATGACGGCCGGGACAGATACGCAGTATTTT
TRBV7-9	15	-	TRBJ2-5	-	CASSPIFAGQETQYF	TGTGCCAGCAGCCCCATTTTTGCGGGGCAAGAGACCCAGTACTTC
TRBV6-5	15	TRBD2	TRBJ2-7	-	CASSYSGGSNYEQYF	TGTGCCAGCAGTTACTCGGGGGGGTCTAACTACGAGCAGTACTTC
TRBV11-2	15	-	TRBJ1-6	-	CASSPSGTENSPLHF	TGTGCCAGCAGCCCATCTGGGACGGAAAATTCACCCCTCCACTTT
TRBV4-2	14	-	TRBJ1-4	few	CASSVQATNEKLFF	TGTGCCAGCAGCGTACAGGCAACTAATGAAAAACTGTTTTTT
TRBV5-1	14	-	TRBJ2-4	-	CASRTDLAKNIQYF	TGCGCCAGCAGGACAGATCTAGCCAAAAACATTCAGTACTTC
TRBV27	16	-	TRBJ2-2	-	CASSGRDSPPTGELFF	TGTGCCAGCAGTGGGAGGGACAGCCCCCCGACCGGGGAGCTGTTTTTT
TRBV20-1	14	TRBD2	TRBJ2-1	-	CSASSGGSYNEQFF	TGCAGTGCTAGTAGCGGGGGTTCCTACAATGAGCAGTTCTTC
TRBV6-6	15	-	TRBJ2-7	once	CASSYSIQGPYEQYF	TGTGCCAGCAGTTACTCGATACAGGGACCCTACGAGCAGTACTTC
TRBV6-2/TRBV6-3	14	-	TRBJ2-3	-	CASSWDTLTDTQYF	TGTGCCAGCAGTTGGGATACGCTCACAGATACGCAGTATTTT
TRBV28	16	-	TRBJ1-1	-	CASITLGRAWDTEAFF	TGTGCCAGCATCACCCTCGGCAGGGCATGGGACACTGAAGCTTTCTTT
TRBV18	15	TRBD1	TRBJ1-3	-	CASSPDRASGNTIYF	TGTGCCAGCTCACCAGACAGGGCATCTGGAAACACCATATATTTT
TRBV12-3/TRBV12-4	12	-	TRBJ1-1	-	CASSFFMTEAFF	TGTGCCAGCAGTTTTTTTATGACTGAAGCTTTCTTT
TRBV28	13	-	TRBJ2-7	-	CASLQGGTYEQYF	TGTGCCAGCCTACAGGGGGGGACCTACGAGCAGTACTTC
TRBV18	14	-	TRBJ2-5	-	CASSPGGAQETQYF	TGTGCCAGCTCACCAGGGGGGGCACAAGAGACCCAGTACTTC